These 26 T cell receptor beta chains came from one sample sequenced in a study of blood T cell repertoires in COVID-19. The method was immunoSEQ multiplex PCR; TCRdb's version includes in-frame clones alone and lacks a portion of them. The sample records 280,000 or so clones, around nine tenths being singletons. Sample: PBMCs or T cells enriched from blood (not recorded which). The receptors here all came from a woman aged 40 to 50 who had recovered from COVID-19.

This sequence joins TRBV20-1 and TRBJ1-2, with TRBD1 as a possible D gene (6 bases). With 3 bases removed from V and 8 bases from J, the gap between germline ends came to 28 bases. The CDR3 runs 17 residues. Germline CDR1 DFQATT, CDR2 SNEGSKA (reference sequence). CDR3 DNA: TGCAGTGCTAGTCCAGGGTATGGGATCCAGGGGCGAGGAGGCTACACCTTC. This sequence encodes CSASPGYGIQGRGGYTF.

The chain recombines TRBV23-1 with TRBJ1-5; 8 bases map to TRBD1. TRBV23-1 is recorded as an ORF, its role being uncertain. With 0 bases clipped from V and 4 bases from J, the junction kept 2 bases outside the gene matches. This CDR3 spans 15 amino acids. DNA of the CDR3: TGCGCCAGCAGTCAATCGGACAGGGCGAATCAGCCCCAGCATTTT. It specifies CASSQSDRANQPQHF.

This clone was detected only a few times. The gene calls are TRBV5-1 and TRBJ1-6, with 10 bases identical to TRBD1. CDR3 length: 19 amino acids. CDR1 and CDR2 (germline): SGHRS, YFSETQ. V was clipped by 1 base and J by 0 bases; unmatched bases: 7. For the CDR3, the DNA is TGCGCCAGCAGCTTGAGCGGGACAGGGGTTAGCTCCTATAATTCACCCCTCCACTTT. The encoded protein is CASSLSGTGVSSYNSPLHF.

In regard to this clone: Other nucleotide sequences from this sample produce the same CDR3. CDR3 nucleotides: TGTGCCAGCAGCGTAGGCCAGGGGGGTCAGCCCCAGCATTTT. It specifies CASSVGQGGQPQHF. The chain uses TRBV9 and TRBJ1-5; 7 bases line up with TRBD1. J gave up 6 bases and V 0 bases, and 3 bases lay outside the gene matches. The V gene's germline CDR1 is SGDLS and CDR2 YYNGEE. This CDR3 is 14 amino acids long. Supplemented by reference TRBV9 and TRBJ1-5, the full variable domain reads DSGVTQTPKHLITATGQRVTLRCSPRSGDLSVYWYQQSLDQGLQFLIQYYNGEERAKGNILERFSAQQFPDLHSELNLSSLELGDSALYFCASSVGQGGQPQHFGDGTRLSIL.

This clone was found many times. CDR3 bases: TGTGCCAGCACTAGCTCCTACAATGAGCAGTTCTTC. It specifies CASTSSYNEQFF. The chain links TRBV28 to TRBJ2-1, with D unresolved. The V end was cut by 7 bases, the J end by 0 bases, with 4 bases between. From germline, CDR1 is MDHEN and CDR2 SYDVKM. This CDR3 is 12 amino acids long. The entire variable domain, with the rest obtained from reference TRBV28 and TRBJ2-1, is as follows: DVKVTQSSRYLVKRTGEKVFLECVQDMDHENMFWYRQDPGLGLRLIYFSYDVKMKEKGDIPEGYSVSREKKERFSLILESASTNQTSMYLCASTSSYNEQFFGPGTRLTVL.

The chain employs TRBV29-1 and TRBJ1-2; D gene unclear. Germline lookup yields CDR1 SQVTM and CDR2 ANQGSEA. The CDR3 is 13 residues long. Trimming removed 3 bases from V and 3 bases from J, with 11 bases in between. This CDR3 reads CSVESLSDYGYTF. Here the CDR3 DNA reads TGCAGCGTTGAGTCTTTAAGCGACTATGGCTACACCTTC.

The rearrangement uses TRBV15 and TRBJ1-2; 9 nucleotides agree with TRBD1. This CDR3 contains 16 residues. V lost 2 bases and J lost 4; bases outside the gene matches: 8. Germline V gives CDR1 LNHNV, CDR2 YYDKDF (reference sequence). The chain's CDR3 is CATSRSGTGLFYGYTF. The CDR3 nucleotides read TGTGCCACCAGCAGATCCGGGACAGGGCTCTTCTATGGCTACACCTTC.

This clone came up a few times. The CDR3 nucleotides are TGTGCCAGCAGCGTAGAACAGGGCTATGGCTACACCTTC. Protein product: CASSVEQGYGYTF. The chain links TRBV9 to TRBJ1-2; TRBD1 might be the D (6 bases). Germline V gene sequence: CDR1 SGDLS, CDR2 YYNGEE. The length of the CDR3 is 13 residues. V was clipped by 0 bases and J by 4 bases, with 7 bases between them.

This chain links TRBV24-1 with TRBJ2-1, with 7 nucleotides matching TRBD2. There are 17 residues in the CDR3. J gave up 9 bases and V 4 bases, and 17 bases lay outside the gene matches. Germline values: CDR1 KGHDR, CDR2 SFDVKD. The CDR3 spells CATSDPAGDRSSGEQFF. DNA for the CDR3: TGTGCCACCAGTGACCCGGCGGGGGACCGATCTAGTGGTGAGCAGTTCTTC.

V usage is TRBV2 and J usage is TRBJ1-5; TRBD1 matches at 10 bases. Germline trimming cut 6 bases from V and 5 bases from J; bases unmatched to any gene: 7. CDR3 length: 15 residues. The V gene's germline CDR1 is SNHLY and CDR2 FYNNEI. CDR3 DNA: TGTGCCAGCAGCCCGGGACAGGGGAGCGATCAGCCCCAGCATTTT. Protein: CASSPGQGSDQPQHF. Complete variable domain (other parts from reference TRBV2 and TRBJ1-5): EPEVTQTPSHQVTQMGQEVILRCVPISNHLYFYWYRQILGQKVEFLVSFYNNEISEKSEIFDDQFSVERPDGSNFTLKIRSTKLEDSAMYFCASSPGQGSDQPQHFGDGTRLSIL.

The chain is built from TRBV19 and TRBJ2-1; 16 nucleotides match TRBD2. V lost 4 bases to trimming and J lost 0 bases; unmatched junction nucleotides: 6. The germline CDR1 and CDR2 sequences are LNHDA and SQIVND (reference sequence). This CDR3 is built from 19 residues. CDR3 residues: CASSTPGLAGGSSYNEQFF. DNA for the CDR3: TGTGCCAGTAGTACGCCGGGACTAGCGGGAGGGAGCTCCTACAATGAGCAGTTCTTC.

This clone came up a few times. This chain joins TRBV7-2 and TRBJ2-3; D ambiguous. CDR3 length: 13 residues. CDR1 is SGHTA, CDR2 FQGNSA, per germline. Trimming took 5 bases from V and 5 from J, leaving 11 bases between them. This chain's CDR3 is CASSPTWQDTQYF. In DNA form, the CDR3 reads TGTGCCAGCAGCCCGACTTGGCAAGATACGCAGTATTTT.

This clone was seen a few times. The rearrangement uses TRBV4-2 and TRBJ1-2; 9 bases agree with TRBD1. This CDR3 spans 15 amino acids. Per the germline V gene, CDR1 is LGHNA and CDR2 is YNFKEQ. After removal of 3 bases from V and 11 bases from J, the junction contained 13 bases not matched to a gene. The CDR3 DNA follows: TGTGCCAGCAGCCAGGCTACCGGGACAGGGAAGTTATACACCTTC. Its translation is CASSQATGTGKLYTF.

This clone was seen only once. V is TRBV5-1 and J is TRBJ2-7; 13 nucleotides agree with TRBD2. The CDR3 runs 15 residues. Germline V lookup: CDR1 SGHRS, CDR2 YFSETQ. V lost 4 bases, J lost 6 bases, and 7 bases stayed unmatched. The CDR3 here is CASSPGLAGVGEQYF. The CDR3 DNA reads as TGCGCCAGCAGCCCCGGACTAGCGGGAGTGGGCGAGCAGTACTTC.

Points on this clone: The same CDR3 also results from other DNA sequences found in this sample. The CDR3: CASSLAGVTDTQYF. The CDR3 DNA reads TGTGCCAGCAGCTTGGCGGGAGTGACAGATACGCAGTATTTT. This chain joins TRBV7-9 and TRBJ2-3, with 7 nucleotides matching TRBD2. V lost 3 bases and J lost 3; bases outside the gene matches: 3. The CDR3 runs to 14 residues. Germline values: CDR1 SEHNR, CDR2 FQNEAQ (reference sequence).

The chain joins TRBV28 to TRBJ2-7, with no clear D. This CDR3 has 13 amino acids. The germline gives CDR1 MDHEN, CDR2 SYDVKM. With 3 bases removed from V and 2 bases from J, the gap between germline ends came to 8 bases. The CDR3 DNA follows: TGTGCCAGCAGTTTTTCTGGGCCCTACGAGCAGTACTTC. Its protein product is CASSFSGPYEQYF.

The rearrangement links TRBV7-2 to TRBJ1-3; TRBD1 is a possible D gene (5 bases). Looked up from germline, CDR1 is SGHTA and CDR2 is FQGNSA. Trimming took off 5 bases at V and 0 bases at J, with 11 bases between the two ends. The CDR3 length is 15 residues. In DNA form, the CDR3 reads TGTGCCAGCAGCGACAGCGCCTTCTCTGGAAACACCATATATTTT. Translated, it gives CASSDSAFSGNTIYF. Based on the CDR3 plus reference TRBV7-2 and TRBJ1-3, the full variable domain is GAGVSQSPSNKVTEKGKDVELRCDPISGHTALYWYRQSLGQGLEFLIYFQGNSAPDKSGLPSDRFSAERTGGSVSTLTIQRTQQEDSAVYLCASSDSAFSGNTIYFGEGSWLTVV.

The CDR3 DNA is TGTGCCAGCAGCTTAGGAGGCCTAGCGGGAGTCAATGAGCAGTTCTTC. Protein: CASSLGGLAGVNEQFF. This sequence joins TRBV7-8 and TRBJ2-1, with 10 bases that match TRBD2. From germline, CDR1 is SGHVS and CDR2 FQNEAQ. The CDR3 loop spans 16 amino acids. V lost 1 base to trimming and J lost 6 bases; unmatched junction nucleotides: 6. Full variable domain (remainder filled in from reference TRBV7-8 and TRBJ2-1): GAGVSQSPRYKVAKRGQDVALRCDPISGHVSLFWYQQALGQGPEFLTYFQNEAQLDKSGLPSDRFFAERPEGSVSTLKIQRTQQEDSAVYLCASSLGGLAGVNEQFFGPGTRLTVL.

V gene TRBV7-3 combines with J gene TRBJ1-2, with D tentatively TRBD1 (5 bases). The V and J ends lost 2 bases and 8 bases respectively, with 21 bases between them. This CDR3 is built from 16 residues. Germline V gives CDR1 SGHTA, CDR2 FQGTGA. The chain's CDR3 is CASSLGGGADQKGYTF. In nucleotides, the CDR3 is TGTGCCAGCAGCTTAGGCGGTGGGGCAGATCAGAAAGGCTACACCTTC.

V is TRBV29-1 and J is TRBJ2-7, with D unclear. This CDR3 contains 13 residues. V lost 6 bases and J 5 bases, leaving 17 bases between the germline ends. Per the germline V gene, CDR1 is SQVTM and CDR2 is ANQGSEA. The CDR3 is CSVKATVYHEQYF. The CDR3 DNA is TGCAGCGTAAAAGCCACAGTTTACCACGAGCAGTACTTC.

The DNA of the CDR3 is TGTGCCAGCAGCTCCATACGGGACAGGGGTCGGACCGGGGAGCTGTTTTTT. It specifies CASSSIRDRGRTGELFF. This chain joins TRBV7-9 and TRBJ2-2; 10 positions agree with TRBD1. V trimming: 4 bases; J trimming: 5 bases; junction bases outside the gene matches: 10. This CDR3 region has 17 residues. Looked up from germline, CDR1 is SEHNR and CDR2 is FQNEAQ (reference sequence).

The rearrangement uses TRBV24-1 and TRBJ2-3, with D possibly being TRBD2 (6 bases). Germline CDR1 is KGHDR and CDR2 is SFDVKD. Between the trimmed V and J ends, which lost 5 bases and 11 bases, there was a span of 13 bases. CDR3 length: 12 residues. This CDR3 reads CATSAGGLWQYF. CDR3 in DNA: TGTGCCACCAGTGCTGGGGGGTTATGGCAGTATTTT.

The rearrangement uses TRBV18 and TRBJ1-3, with 9 bases that match TRBD1. Looked up from germline, CDR1 is KGHSH and CDR2 is LQKENI. This CDR3 has 18 amino acids. V lost 3 bases and J lost 0; bases outside the gene matches: 9. CDR3: CASSPYTGGVHSGNTIYF. CDR3 DNA: TGTGCCAGCTCACCTTACACAGGGGGCGTACACTCTGGAAACACCATATATTTT.

The chain combines TRBV28 with TRBJ1-3; tentatively, D is TRBD1 (5 bases). V dropped 4 bases and J dropped 0 bases, with 13 bases sitting between them. Germline loops: CDR1 MDHEN, CDR2 SYDVKM. The CDR3 contains 16 residues. In DNA, the CDR3 is TGTGCCAGCAGTTGGCCGGGACTGTACTCTGGAAACACCATATATTTT. It codes for CASSWPGLYSGNTIYF.

The chain carries TRBV29-1 and TRBJ2-7; D is perhaps TRBD1 (6 bases). The CDR3 consists of 12 residues. In germline, CDR1 is SQVTM, CDR2 ANQGSEA. V was trimmed by 7 bases and J by 0 bases, leaving 10 bases between them. DNA for the CDR3: TGCAGCGGCCGGGACACCTCCTACGAGCAGTACTTC. It is translated as CSGRDTSYEQYF.

The chain recombines TRBV7-2 with TRBJ2-3; 8 bases match TRBD2. V was pared by 3 bases and J by 2 bases, with 13 bases of the junction left unmatched. Germline lookup yields CDR1 SGHTA and CDR2 FQGNSA. CDR3 length: 18 residues. The CDR3 DNA is TGTGCCAGCAGCTTCGACATCTTCTCCGGGAGGGCCACAGATACGCAGTATTTT. Protein: CASSFDIFSGRATDTQYF.